Presented here are 29 T cell receptor beta chains from one specimen sequenced in a study of early T cells in non-severe SARS-CoV-2 infection. Each CDR3 protein gets one entry after TCRdb re-called the 5' RACE reads with MiXCR. The sample comprises about 110,000 distinct CDR3 sequences, about 12% of which are singletons, and less than 4.5% rests with the top ten. The material sequenced was whole blood, taken at baseline. The receptors shown here come from an adult who was a healthcare worker with PCR-confirmed SARS-CoV-2 infection or an uninfected control (not recorded which).

This clonotype was seen more than once but under ten times. The V call is TRBV11-2, the J call TRBJ1-1; TRBD1 might be the D (6 bases). Germline-derived CDR1 and CDR2 are SGHAT and FQNNGV. The CDR3 totals 19 residues. V was trimmed by 2 bases and J by 3 bases, leaving 25 bases between them. The CDR3 DNA reads TGTGCCAGCAGCTTATGGGCAGGTCCAGGGGCAGGGCAGCACACTGAAGCTTTCTTT. Encoded protein: CASSLWAGPGAGQHTEAFF.

This clonotype was counted only a few times. The chain links TRBV11-2 to TRBJ2-7, with a tentative D call TRBD2 (6 bases). Germline loops: CDR1 SGHAT, CDR2 FQNNGV. CDR3 length: 18 amino acids. The ends were cut back, 3 bases at V and 3 bases at J, with 24 bases in the middle. The CDR3 sequence is CASSFRVSSSGDHYEQYF. CDR3 DNA: TGTGCCAGCAGCTTTAGGGTCTCCTCATCGGGGGACCACTACGAGCAGTACTTC. The full variable domain, with the rest looked up from reference TRBV11-2 and TRBJ2-7, is EAGVAQSPRYKIIEKRQSVAFWCNPISGHATLYWYQQILGQGPKLLIQFQNNGVVDDSQLPKDRFSAERLKGVDSTLKIQPAKLEDSAVYLCASSFRVSSSGDHYEQYFGPGTRLTVT.

The V gene is TRBV12-3 or TRBV12-4, the J gene TRBJ2-1, with D hard to call. The germline V and J ends were trimmed by 5 bases and 8 bases, with 7 bases remaining between them. The CDR3 is 11 residues long. The CDR3 DNA reads as TGTGCCAGCAGTATAGTCCATGAGCAGTTCTTC. Translating gives CASSIVHEQFF.

This clonotype showed up just a few times. This CDR3 is CASSSVDTDSQETQYF. CDR3 DNA: TGTGCCAGCAGCTCCGTGGACACCGACTCACAAGAGACCCAGTACTTC. J is TRBJ2-5 and V is TRBV13, with D possibly TRBD1 on 5 matching bases. There are 16 residues in the CDR3. CDR1 is PRHDT and CDR2 is FYEKMQ in the germline V gene (reference sequence). V lost 4 bases, J lost 2 bases, and 17 bases lay in between.

This clonotype was seen many times. V gene TRBV19 combines with J gene TRBJ1-4; a weak D match, TRBD1 (6 bases). CDR1 and CDR2 (germline): LNHDA, SQIVND (reference sequence). The CDR3 length is 15 residues. The germline V and J ends were trimmed by 5 bases and 10 bases, with 20 bases remaining between them. CDR3 coding DNA: TGTGCCAGTAGTCCTCGGGACAACCCGATCGGAAAACTGTTTTTT. Protein: CASSPRDNPIGKLFF.

The chain employs TRBV6-5 and TRBJ2-1; possible D gene TRBD1, 5 bases. CDR1 and CDR2 from the germline V gene are MNHEY and SVGAGI. The CDR3 is made up of 12 amino acids. V lost 6 bases and J lost 6, with 9 bases in between. CDR3 residues: CASSSDSNEQFF. The DNA for the CDR3 is TGTGCCAGCAGCTCCGACAGCAATGAGCAGTTCTTC.

V is TRBV2 and J is TRBJ2-7, with D perhaps TRBD1 or TRBD2 (5 bases each). CDR1 and CDR2 from the germline V gene are SNHLY and FYNNEI. The CDR3 covers 12 residues. Deletions cut 5 bases from V and 11 bases from J, with 16 bases between. The CDR3 sequence: CASSPGTKVKYF. In nucleotides, the CDR3 is TGTGCCAGCAGTCCCGGGACGAAAGTAAAGTACTTC.

This clonotype has a handful of counts. The DNA of the CDR3 is TGTGCCAGCAGACACACAGGGGGTGTTAGCACCGGGGAGCTGTTTTTT. This sequence encodes CASRHTGGVSTGELFF. The rearrangement links TRBV12-3 or TRBV12-4 to TRBJ2-2; 8 bases are shared with TRBD1. V lost 6 bases, J lost 4 bases, and 10 bases stayed unmatched. The CDR3 is made up of 16 amino acids.

This clonotype showed up just a few times. This rearrangement joins TRBV6-1 to TRBJ2-5; D not certain. Germline CDR1 MNHNS, CDR2 SASEGT. The V end was cut by 1 base, the J end by 5 bases, with 11 bases between. The CDR3 loop spans 14 amino acids. The CDR3 sequence is CASSEGLGMETQYF. CDR3 bases: TGTGCCAGCAGTGAAGGCCTGGGCATGGAGACCCAGTACTTC.

This chain connects TRBV5-4 to TRBJ2-7; the D gene is possibly TRBD1 (6 bases). The CDR3 has 18 residues. The germline gives CDR1 SGHNT, CDR2 YYREEE (reference sequence). Trimming shortened V by 2 bases and J by 2 bases, and 23 bases separated the two germline ends. The CDR3 loop is CASSLGHLGDRTTYEQYF. The CDR3 DNA follows: TGTGCCAGCAGCTTAGGGCACTTAGGCGACAGGACAACCTACGAGCAGTACTTC.

The rearrangement joins TRBV6-1 to TRBJ2-5, with D perhaps assigned TRBD1 or TRBD2 (5 bases each). V shed 4 bases and J shed 5 bases, with 11 bases lying between them. The CDR3 length is 13 residues. Germline assignment: CDR1 MNHNS and CDR2 SASEGT. This CDR3 is CASSVQGEETQYF. DNA of the CDR3: TGTGCCAGCAGTGTCCAGGGAGAGGAGACCCAGTACTTC.

The J gene is TRBJ1-2, the V gene TRBV3-1, with D maybe TRBD1 (5 bases). Trimming took 4 bases from V and 0 from J, leaving 15 bases between them. The germline V gene has CDR1 LGHDT and CDR2 YNNKEL (reference sequence). The length of the CDR3 is 16 residues. In nucleotides, the CDR3 is TGTGCCAGCAGCCTCGTAGGGGCGGCTGCTAACTATGGCTACACCTTC. It codes for CASSLVGAAANYGYTF.

The V gene is TRBV9, the J gene TRBJ2-5, with D possibly TRBD1 on 6 matching bases. Germline V CDR1 and CDR2: SGDLS, YYNGEE. This CDR3 comprises 12 residues. V lost 4 bases to trimming and J lost 9 bases, with 13 bases between them. The CDR3 loop reads CASSTTRGSQYF. The CDR3 DNA reads TGTGCCAGCAGCACCACGAGGGGGTCCCAGTACTTC.

This rearrangement joins TRBV21-1 to TRBJ2-1; the listed D gene, TRBD2, was not tested against the DNA. TRBV21-1 is listed as a pseudogene. The CDR3 is 13 residues long. The CDR3 DNA follows: TGTGCCAGCAGCAAGGGACTAGCGGGGAGCCAGTTCTTC. Residues: CASSKGLAGSQFF.

The chain uses TRBV18 and TRBJ2-7; TRBD1 matches at 12 bases. V was clipped by 3 bases and J by 5 bases; unmatched bases: 5. Germline V lookup: CDR1 KGHSH, CDR2 LQKENI. The CDR3 consists of 15 residues. Here the CDR3 reads CASSPGQGAFNEQYF. The CDR3 DNA sequence: TGTGCCAGCTCACCGGGACAGGGGGCTTTCAACGAGCAGTACTTC.

This clonotype was picked up a small number of times. The chain combines TRBV9 with TRBJ1-2; a weak D match, TRBD1 (5 bases). V was trimmed by 4 bases and J by 3 bases, leaving 16 bases between them. The V gene's germline CDR1 is SGDLS and CDR2 YYNGEE. This CDR3 is built from 15 residues. The CDR3 loop is CASSPPGVRDYGYTF. In DNA, the CDR3 is TGTGCCAGCAGCCCGCCGGGGGTTAGAGACTATGGCTACACCTTC.

This clonotype was found many times. This chain joins TRBV2 and TRBJ2-3; D unresolved. The V gene lost 6 bases and the J gene lost 1 base, with 2 bases spanning the gap. This CDR3 region has 11 residues. Germline CDR1 reads SNHLY; CDR2 reads FYNNEI. CDR3 sequence (DNA): TGTGCCAGCAGAGGCACAGATACGCAGTATTTT. This gives the protein CASRGTDTQYF.

This clonotype showed up just a few times. The CDR3 DNA sequence: TGCGCCAGCAGCCAAGTGTTGGGTTGGGACACAGATACGCAGTATTTT. Translation: CASSQVLGWDTDTQYF. The rearrangement uses TRBV4-1 and TRBJ2-3; D unclear. There are 16 residues in the CDR3. V was clipped by 1 base and J by 2 bases, with 13 bases between them. Germline V gene lookup returns CDR1 MGHRA and CDR2 YSYEKL.

V is TRBV27 and J is TRBJ1-4; possible D gene TRBD1, 6 bases. Trimming shortened V by 3 bases and J by 0 bases, and 17 bases separated the two germline ends. The V gene's germline CDR1 is MNHEY and CDR2 SMNVEV (reference sequence). This CDR3 contains 18 residues. CDR3 coding DNA: TGTGCCAGCAGTTTGGGGGCAAAAGGGACCGCAACTAATGAAAAACTGTTTTTT. Residues: CASSLGAKGTATNEKLFF.

This clonotype showed up just a few times. The genes are TRBV6-5 and TRBJ2-5; perhaps TRBD2 as D (7 bases). Germline V gives CDR1 MNHEY, CDR2 SVGAGI. The V gene lost 6 bases and the J gene lost 4 bases, with 12 bases spanning the gap. This CDR3 is built from 13 residues. The CDR3 loop reads CASSQGRGETQYF. In DNA form, the CDR3 reads TGTGCCAGCAGCCAGGGGAGGGGAGAGACCCAGTACTTC.

This clonotype was picked up a small number of times. The genes are TRBV5-1 and TRBJ1-1; D call uncertain. V lost 4 bases, J lost 3 bases, and 13 bases lay in between. This CDR3 comprises 14 residues. Germline V gene data show CDR1 as SGHRS and CDR2 as YFSETQ. The CDR3 reads CASSNRRVDTEAFF. CDR3 bases: TGCGCCAGCAGCAATCGACGAGTGGACACTGAAGCTTTCTTT.

This clonotype was seen many times. The chain combines TRBV30 with TRBJ1-1; tentative D call: TRBD1 (6 bases). V was clipped by 3 bases and J by 5 bases, with 16 bases between them. There are 14 residues in the CDR3. The germline V gene has CDR1 GTSNPN and CDR2 SVGIG (reference sequence). CDR3 residues: CAWRGGQFGTEAFF. The CDR3 DNA sequence: TGTGCCTGGAGGGGCGGACAGTTTGGAACTGAAGCTTTCTTT.

This clonotype came up a few times. The rearrangement links TRBV27 to TRBJ1-2, with D perhaps matching TRBD1 (5 bases). The CDR3 has 14 amino acids. Germline CDR1 MNHEY, CDR2 SMNVEV (reference sequence). V was clipped by 1 base and J by 4 bases, with 10 bases between them. This chain's CDR3 is CASSLFRGSYGYTF. CDR3 sequence (DNA): TGTGCCAGCAGTTTATTCCGGGGCTCCTATGGCTACACCTTC.

The chain combines TRBV7-3 with TRBJ1-1; no firm D call. This CDR3 has 14 residues. The V end was cut by 5 bases, the J end by 0 bases, with 10 bases between. The germline gives CDR1 SGHTA, CDR2 FQGTGA. The CDR3 region has the DNA TGTGCCAGCAGCATGCAACCTATGAACACTGAAGCTTTCTTT. It specifies CASSMQPMNTEAFF.

There are a few counts of this clonotype. The chain uses TRBV14 and TRBJ2-1, with D perhaps TRBD2 (6 bases). The CDR3 runs to 13 residues. Germline lookup yields CDR1 SGHDN and CDR2 FVKESK. The V end lost 4 bases, the J end lost 3 bases, and 7 bases lay between the germline ends. This CDR3 is CASSRGVYNEQFF. CDR3 coding DNA: TGTGCCAGCAGCCGCGGGGTCTACAATGAGCAGTTCTTC.

J is TRBJ1-3 and V is TRBV3-1; perhaps TRBD1 as D (6 bases). The V end lost 4 bases, the J end lost 0 bases, and 10 bases lay between the germline ends. The CDR3 sequence is 15 residues long. Germline values: CDR1 LGHDT, CDR2 YNNKEL (reference sequence). The CDR3 DNA reads as TGTGCCAGCAGCCCATACAGGGCCTCTGGAAACACCATATATTTT. This gives the protein CASSPYRASGNTIYF.

The V and J genes are TRBV6-1 and TRBJ1-5, with 10 bases fitting TRBD1. Germline lookup yields CDR1 MNHNS and CDR2 SASEGT. This CDR3 is 15 amino acids long. The junction had 3 bases not matched to a gene; V was cut back by 2 bases and J by 5 bases. For the CDR3, the DNA is TGTGCCAGCAGTGAATGGGGACAGGGGTATCAGCCCCAGCATTTT. Translated, it gives CASSEWGQGYQPQHF.

The chain carries TRBV11-2 and TRBJ2-2; D not certain. Trimming pared 0 bases from V and 2 bases from J, leaving 10 bases between. Germline assignment: CDR1 SGHAT and CDR2 FQNNGV. The CDR3 covers 16 residues. The chain's CDR3 is CASSLDELVNTGELFF. The CDR3 DNA follows: TGTGCCAGCAGCTTAGATGAGTTGGTAAACACCGGGGAGCTGTTTTTT. Based on the CDR3 plus reference TRBV11-2 and TRBJ2-2, the full variable domain is EAGVAQSPRYKIIEKRQSVAFWCNPISGHATLYWYQQILGQGPKLLIQFQNNGVVDDSQLPKDRFSAERLKGVDSTLKIQPAKLEDSAVYLCASSLDELVNTGELFFGEGSRLTVL.

This clonotype came up a few times. The genes are TRBV7-9 and TRBJ1-1, with D unclear. This CDR3 is 14 amino acids long. Trimming removed 5 bases at V and 1 base at J, with 11 bases between. CDR1 is SEHNR, CDR2 FQNEAQ, per germline (reference sequence). CDR3 in DNA: TGTGCCAGCAGCCGAGAGAGGGCGAACACTGAAGCTTTCTTT. This sequence encodes CASSRERANTEAFF.